These T cell receptor beta chains were read from a single sample in a study of memory CD4+ T cells and cytomegalovirus serostatus. The table came from immunoSEQ multiplex PCR; TCRdb's copy has only in-frame clones and leaves some out. This table holds some 44,000 clones, 78% found once. The sequencing input was memory CD4+ T cells from blood. Receptor source: an adult in good health and CMV-seronegative. Both conserved end residues are part of each CDR3. The D gene is left open where the match is weak. Only part of the rows carry a size: once, few, many, or a class if the clone is expanded.

>-|medium-sized|TRBV5-5|TRBJ1-6
CASSIRPDPPLHF
TGTGCCAGCAGCATAAGGCCCGATCCACCCCTCCACTTT
>-|-|TRBV18|TRBJ1-1
CASSPEVWGNTEAFF
TGTGCCAGCTCACCAGAGGTGTGGGGGAACACTGAAGCTTTCTTT
>-|-|TRBV2|TRBJ1-6
CASRAPANSPLHF
TGTGCCAGCCGGGCACCCGCTAATTCACCCCTCCACTTT
>-|-|TRBV20-1|TRBJ2-5
CSASMGETQYF
TGCAGTGCATCGATGGGGGAGACCCAGTACTTC
>TRBD1|-|TRBV5-1|TRBJ2-7
CASSYIDRGLSYEQYF
TGCGCCAGCAGCTATATTGACAGGGGACTCTCCTACGAGCAGTACTTC
>TRBD1|-|TRBV29-1|TRBJ1-2
CSVEGSGQGLNYGYTF
TGCAGCGTTGAAGGAAGTGGACAGGGGCTTAACTATGGCTACACCTTC
>TRBD1|-|TRBV5-1|TRBJ1-1
CASSSRTGNTEAFF
TGCGCCAGCAGCTCGAGGACAGGGAACACTGAAGCTTTCTTT
>-|-|TRBV5-5|TRBJ2-5
CASSLATGVQETQYF
TGTGCCAGCAGCTTGGCAACGGGGGTCCAAGAGACCCAGTACTTC
>-|few|TRBV19|TRBJ1-6
CASSIDQDSQRPLHF
TGTGCCAGTAGTATAGATCAAGACAGTCAAAGACCCCTCCACTTT
>-|-|TRBV10-1|TRBJ1-2
CASSEGRVRRRLERGYTF
TGCGCCAGCAGTGAGGGCAGGGTGCGGCGCAGGCTCGAGAGAGGCTACACCTTC
>TRBD1|-|TRBV7-9|TRBJ2-3
CASSLSVGQGGVTDTQYF
TGTGCCAGCAGCTTATCAGTAGGACAGGGGGGCGTCACAGATACGCAGTATTTT
>TRBD1|once|TRBV6-6|TRBJ2-4
CASTPGGVENIQYF
TGTGCCAGCACCCCAGGGGGAGTAGAAAACATTCAGTACTTC
>-|-|TRBV2|TRBJ1-5
CASSLQGLNQPQHF
TGTGCCAGCAGTTTACAGGGATTAAATCAGCCCCAGCATTTT
>-|once|TRBV19|TRBJ2-3
CASRPGLSTDTQYF
TGTGCCAGTAGGCCGGGACTGAGCACAGATACGCAGTATTTT
>-|-|TRBV4-1|TRBJ1-5
CASSQGGASNQPQHF
TGCGCCAGCAGCCAAGGCGGGGCTAGCAATCAGCCCCAGCATTTT
>-|-|TRBV5-1|TRBJ1-6
CASSGFGTGNSPLHF
TGCGCCAGCAGTGGCTTTGGGACTGGAAATTCACCCCTCCACTTT
>TRBD1|-|TRBV5-1|TRBJ1-6
CAGRQGDNSPLHF
TGCGCCGGCAGACAGGGGGATAATTCACCCCTCCACTTT
>-|-|TRBV7-3|TRBJ2-5
CASSLTPGPGTQYF
TGTGCCAGCAGCTTAACCCCGGGGCCCGGGACCCAGTACTTC
>-|few|TRBV11-2|TRBJ1-3
CASSPVGASGNTIYF
TGTGCCAGCAGCCCTGTAGGGGCCTCTGGAAACACCATATATTTT
>-|-|TRBV5-1|TRBJ1-6
CASRPREADSPLHF
TGCGCCAGCAGGCCTAGGGAGGCCGATTCACCCCTCCACTTT
>TRBD1|-|TRBV29-1|TRBJ2-7
CSVAGTGGYEQYF
TGCAGCGTTGCCGGGACAGGGGGGTACGAGCAGTACTTC
>-|-|TRBV5-5|TRBJ1-6
CASGSDSSYNSPLHF
TGTGCCAGCGGGAGTGACAGCTCCTATAATTCACCCCTCCACTTT
>-|-|TRBV11-3|TRBJ2-2
CASSLAGGSNTGELFF
TGTGCCAGCAGCTTAGCAGGGGGGTCAAACACCGGGGAGCTGTTTTTT
>TRBD2|once|TRBV11-3|TRBJ2-2
CASSAGLAGASSGELFF
TGTGCCAGCAGCGCGGGACTAGCGGGGGCATCATCCGGGGAGCTGTTTTTT
>-|-|TRBV7-8|TRBJ2-3
CASSSQSAFTDTQYF
TGTGCCAGCAGCTCGCAGTCTGCCTTCACAGATACGCAGTATTTT
>TRBD1|-|TRBV6-5|TRBJ1-1
CASQRAGTANTEAFF
TGTGCCTCCCAGAGAGCCGGGACAGCGAACACTGAAGCTTTCTTT
>-|-|TRBV5-6|TRBJ2-5
CASSSGRGETQYF
TGTGCCAGCAGCTCGGGCAGAGGGGAGACCCAGTACTTC
>-|-|TRBV19|TRBJ2-1
CASSGHRYNEQFF
TGTGCCAGTAGCGGACACCGCTACAATGAGCAGTTCTTC
>-|-|TRBV2|TRBJ1-1
CASTGGRDTEAFF
TGTGCCAGCACGGGGGGGCGCGACACTGAAGCTTTCTTT
>-|-|TRBV5-1|TRBJ2-7
CASSSPGLHEQYF
TGCGCCAGCAGCTCTCCTGGTCTCCACGAGCAGTACTTC
>-|few|TRBV11-2|TRBJ2-7
CASSPLDRSSSYEQYF
TGTGCCAGCAGCCCACTTGACAGGTCCAGCTCCTACGAGCAGTACTTC
>TRBD1|-|TRBV28|TRBJ2-7
CASFGQGFSTVQYF
TGTGCCAGCTTCGGACAGGGGTTTTCTACGGTGCAGTACTTC
>-|few|TRBV7-9|TRBJ1-6
CASSNRVLNSPLHF
TGTGCCAGCAGCAACAGAGTTCTTAATTCACCCCTCCACTTT
>TRBD2|few|TRBV5-1|TRBJ2-3
CASSLAGASGGARTDTQYF
TGCGCCAGCAGCTTGGCCGGGGCTAGCGGGGGGGCAAGGACAGATACGCAGTATTTT